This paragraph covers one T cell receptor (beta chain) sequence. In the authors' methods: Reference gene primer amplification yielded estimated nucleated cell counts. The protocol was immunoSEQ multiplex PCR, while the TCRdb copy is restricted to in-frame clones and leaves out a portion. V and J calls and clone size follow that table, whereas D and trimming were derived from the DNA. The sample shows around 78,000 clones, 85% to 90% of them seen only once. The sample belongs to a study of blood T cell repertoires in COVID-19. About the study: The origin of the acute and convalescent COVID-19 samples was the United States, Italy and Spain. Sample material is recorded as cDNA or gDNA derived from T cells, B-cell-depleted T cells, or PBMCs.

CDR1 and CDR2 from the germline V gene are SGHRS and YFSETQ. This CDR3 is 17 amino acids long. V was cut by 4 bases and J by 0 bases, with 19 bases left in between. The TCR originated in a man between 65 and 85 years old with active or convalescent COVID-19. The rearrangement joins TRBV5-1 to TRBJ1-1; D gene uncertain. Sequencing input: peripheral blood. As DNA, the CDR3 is TGCGCCAGCAGCCACGGCAGGCCGTATACTGTGAACACTGAAGCTTTCTTT. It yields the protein CASSHGRPYTVNTEAFF.